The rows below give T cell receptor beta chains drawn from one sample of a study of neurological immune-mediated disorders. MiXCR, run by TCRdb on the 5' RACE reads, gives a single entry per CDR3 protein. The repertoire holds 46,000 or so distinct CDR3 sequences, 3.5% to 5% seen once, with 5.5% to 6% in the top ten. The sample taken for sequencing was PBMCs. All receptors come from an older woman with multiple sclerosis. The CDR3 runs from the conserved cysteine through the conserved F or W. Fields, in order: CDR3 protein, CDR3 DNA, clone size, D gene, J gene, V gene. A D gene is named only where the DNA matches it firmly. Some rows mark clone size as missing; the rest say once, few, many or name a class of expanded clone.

cdr3_aa: CASSDNEKLFF; cdr3_nt: TGTGCCAGCAGTGATAATGAAAAACTGTTTTTT; clone_size: .; d_call: .; j_call: TRBJ1-4; v_call: TRBV25-1
cdr3_aa: CASSQLASIDIQYF; cdr3_nt: TGTGCCAGCAGCCAACTAGCCTCTATCGACATTCAGTACTTC; clone_size: many; d_call: .; j_call: TRBJ2-4; v_call: TRBV14
cdr3_aa: CAISESTGSVYGYTF; cdr3_nt: TGTGCCATCAGTGAGTCGACAGGATCTGTCTATGGCTACACCTTC; clone_size: many; d_call: .; j_call: TRBJ1-2; v_call: TRBV10-3
cdr3_aa: CASSLFPRGPNTGELFF; cdr3_nt: TGTGCCAGCAGCTTGTTCCCCAGGGGCCCGAACACCGGGGAGCTGTTTTTT; clone_size: many; d_call: .; j_call: TRBJ2-2; v_call: TRBV5-5
cdr3_aa: CSASRADSGGNEQFF; cdr3_nt: TGCAGTGCTAGTCGTGCGGACTCGGGGGGCAATGAGCAGTTCTTC; clone_size: .; d_call: TRBD2; j_call: TRBJ2-1; v_call: TRBV20-1
cdr3_aa: CSARQTGRDTGELFF; cdr3_nt: TGCAGTGCTAGACAGACAGGGAGGGACACCGGGGAGCTGTTTTTT; clone_size: many; d_call: .; j_call: TRBJ2-2; v_call: TRBV20-1
cdr3_aa: CASSSKGAPETQYF; cdr3_nt: TGTGCCAGCAGCTCCAAGGGGGCCCCAGAGACCCAGTACTTC; clone_size: .; d_call: TRBD1; j_call: TRBJ2-5; v_call: TRBV7-2
cdr3_aa: CASSFGETKNIQYF; cdr3_nt: TGCGCCAGCAGCTTCGGGGAGACCAAAAACATTCAGTACTTC; clone_size: many; d_call: .; j_call: TRBJ2-4; v_call: TRBV5-1
cdr3_aa: CASSLNRESNEQFF; cdr3_nt: TGTGCCAGCAGCCTGAACCGGGAGTCCAATGAGCAGTTCTTC; clone_size: many; d_call: .; j_call: TRBJ2-1; v_call: TRBV4-2
cdr3_aa: CASSLGDAEDEQYF; cdr3_nt: TGTGCCAGCAGCTTAGGGGATGCGGAGGACGAGCAGTACTTC; clone_size: many; d_call: .; j_call: TRBJ2-7; v_call: TRBV7-9
cdr3_aa: CASRLQGAVGETQYF; cdr3_nt: TGCGCCAGCAGGTTACAGGGGGCAGTCGGAGAGACCCAGTACTTC; clone_size: many; d_call: TRBD1; j_call: TRBJ2-5; v_call: TRBV5-1
cdr3_aa: CASSLSRVVETQYF; cdr3_nt: TGTGCCAGCAGCTTGTCGAGGGTAGTGGAGACCCAGTACTTC; clone_size: many; d_call: .; j_call: TRBJ2-5; v_call: TRBV5-6
cdr3_aa: CASRDSGGRQDTQYF; cdr3_nt: TGTGCCAGCAGAGATAGCGGGGGGCGTCAAGATACGCAGTATTTT; clone_size: .; d_call: TRBD2; j_call: TRBJ2-3; v_call: TRBV6-6
cdr3_aa: CASSLAGNNEQFF; cdr3_nt: TGTGCCAGCAGCTTAGCGGGAAACAATGAGCAGTTCTTC; clone_size: many; d_call: .; j_call: TRBJ2-1; v_call: TRBV7-2
cdr3_aa: CASSLGVWGSYNEQFF; cdr3_nt: TGCGCCAGCAGCTTGGGTGTGTGGGGCTCCTACAATGAGCAGTTCTTC; clone_size: few; d_call: .; j_call: TRBJ2-1; v_call: TRBV5-1
cdr3_aa: CSARVNSGVYEQYF; cdr3_nt: TGCAGTGCTAGAGTAAACAGTGGGGTCTACGAGCAGTACTTC; clone_size: many; d_call: .; j_call: TRBJ2-7; v_call: TRBV20-1
cdr3_aa: CASSVELAGDTQYF; cdr3_nt: TGTGCCAGCAGCGTAGAGTTGGCGGGAGATACGCAGTATTTT; clone_size: many; d_call: .; j_call: TRBJ2-3; v_call: TRBV9
cdr3_aa: CSAGDRGYEQYF; cdr3_nt: TGCAGCGCAGGGGACAGGGGATACGAGCAGTACTTC; clone_size: many; d_call: TRBD1; j_call: TRBJ2-7; v_call: TRBV29-1
cdr3_aa: CSATSDKPGELFF; cdr3_nt: TGCAGTGCTACATCCGACAAGCCCGGGGAGCTGTTTTTT; clone_size: many; d_call: .; j_call: TRBJ2-2; v_call: TRBV20-1
cdr3_aa: CASMTSGRAFNEQFF; cdr3_nt: TGTGCCAGCATGACTAGCGGGAGGGCCTTCAATGAGCAGTTCTTC; clone_size: .; d_call: TRBD2; j_call: TRBJ2-1; v_call: TRBV2
cdr3_aa: CASSESSMGGTNTEAFF; cdr3_nt: TGCGCCAGCAGTGAGTCGTCGATGGGGGGAACAAACACTGAAGCTTTCTTT; clone_size: .; d_call: .; j_call: TRBJ1-1; v_call: TRBV10-1
cdr3_aa: CASSLVPGMEDGYTF; cdr3_nt: TGCGCCAGCAGCTTGGTTCCAGGAATGGAGGATGGCTACACCTTC; clone_size: many; d_call: .; j_call: TRBJ1-2; v_call: TRBV5-1
cdr3_aa: CASSLEADRGHSPLHF; cdr3_nt: TGTGCCAGTAGCCTCGAAGCCGACAGGGGGCATTCACCCCTCCACTTT; clone_size: .; d_call: TRBD1; j_call: TRBJ1-6; v_call: TRBV19
cdr3_aa: CASSKALIGNYNSPLHF; cdr3_nt: TGTGCCAGCAGCAAAGCGCTGATAGGAAACTATAATTCACCCCTCCACTTT; clone_size: many; d_call: .; j_call: TRBJ1-6; v_call: TRBV21-1
cdr3_aa: CASSEGANTGELFF; cdr3_nt: TGTGCCAGCAGTGAAGGGGCAAACACCGGGGAGCTGTTTTTT; clone_size: many; d_call: .; j_call: TRBJ2-2; v_call: TRBV2
cdr3_aa: CATSSGGTYNEQFF; cdr3_nt: TGCGCCACCTCTAGCGGGGGCACCTACAATGAGCAGTTCTTC; clone_size: many; d_call: TRBD2; j_call: TRBJ2-1; v_call: TRBV5-1
cdr3_aa: CASSYSGQGEEKLFF; cdr3_nt: TGTGCCAGCAGTTACTCCGGGCAGGGGGAGGAAAAACTGTTTTTT; clone_size: many; d_call: TRBD1; j_call: TRBJ1-4; v_call: TRBV6-6
cdr3_aa: CASSSNSGSSYNEQFF; cdr3_nt: TGTGCCAGCAGTTCGAATAGCGGGAGCTCCTACAATGAGCAGTTCTTC; clone_size: many; d_call: TRBD2; j_call: TRBJ2-1; v_call: TRBV7-2
cdr3_aa: CASSLSGQGELFF; cdr3_nt: TGTGCCAGCAGCTTATCAGGGCAGGGGGAGCTGTTTTTT; clone_size: .; d_call: .; j_call: TRBJ2-2; v_call: TRBV7-2
cdr3_aa: CSANMGDIPYEQYF; cdr3_nt: TGCAGTGCAAACATGGGGGATATCCCCTACGAGCAGTACTTC; clone_size: many; d_call: .; j_call: TRBJ2-7; v_call: TRBV20-1
cdr3_aa: CSATQGMDEKLFF; cdr3_nt: TGCAGTGCGACTCAGGGGATGGATGAAAAACTGTTTTTT; clone_size: .; d_call: .; j_call: TRBJ1-4; v_call: TRBV20-1
cdr3_aa: CASSDRTGGAETQYF; cdr3_nt: TGTGCCAGCAGTGACCGGACAGGGGGCGCGGAGACCCAGTACTTC; clone_size: few; d_call: TRBD1; j_call: TRBJ2-5; v_call: TRBV12-3/TRBV12-4
cdr3_aa: CASSQGTGRVYSPLNF; cdr3_nt: TGCGCCAGCAGCCAAGGGACAGGGAGAGTTTATTCACCCCTCAACTTT; clone_size: few; d_call: TRBD1; j_call: TRBJ1-6; v_call: TRBV4-3
cdr3_aa: CASSLDGGNYNEQFF; cdr3_nt: TGCGCCAGCAGCTTGGACGGCGGGAACTACAATGAGCAGTTCTTC; clone_size: few; d_call: .; j_call: TRBJ2-1; v_call: TRBV5-1
cdr3_aa: CASSLIAAQETQYF; cdr3_nt: TGTGCCAGCAGCTTAATAGCGGCCCAAGAGACCCAGTACTTC; clone_size: many; d_call: .; j_call: TRBJ2-5; v_call: TRBV7-2
cdr3_aa: CASSIPTGGWEKLFF; cdr3_nt: TGTGCCAGCAGCATACCGACAGGGGGATGGGAAAAACTGTTTTTT; clone_size: many; d_call: TRBD1; j_call: TRBJ1-4; v_call: TRBV7-9
cdr3_aa: CASTLPGEAQNTEAFF; cdr3_nt: TGTGCCAGCACCTTGCCCGGGGAGGCACAGAACACTGAAGCTTTCTTT; clone_size: many; d_call: .; j_call: TRBJ1-1; v_call: TRBV12-3/TRBV12-4
cdr3_aa: CSARARSGSPLHF; cdr3_nt: TGCAGTGCTAGGGCCAGAAGCGGTTCACCCCTCCACTTT; clone_size: .; d_call: .; j_call: TRBJ1-6; v_call: TRBV20-1
cdr3_aa: CSARVSGASETQYF; cdr3_nt: TGCAGTGCTAGGGTTAGCGGGGCGTCGGAGACCCAGTACTTC; clone_size: many; d_call: TRBD2; j_call: TRBJ2-5; v_call: TRBV20-1
cdr3_aa: CSARDGGENEKLFF; cdr3_nt: TGCAGTGCTAGAGATGGGGGGGAAAATGAAAAACTGTTTTTT; clone_size: many; d_call: .; j_call: TRBJ1-4; v_call: TRBV20-1
cdr3_aa: CSASWTHSYNEQFF; cdr3_nt: TGCAGTGCTAGCTGGACCCACTCCTACAATGAGCAGTTCTTC; clone_size: few; d_call: .; j_call: TRBJ2-1; v_call: TRBV20-1
cdr3_aa: CAVSGRVSSDTQYF; cdr3_nt: TGTGCCGTCTCTGGGCGGGTCTCCTCAGATACGCAGTATTTT; clone_size: many; d_call: .; j_call: TRBJ2-3; v_call: TRBV10-3
cdr3_aa: CASGLGGELFF; cdr3_nt: TGTGCCAGCGGATTGGGCGGGGAGCTGTTTTTT; clone_size: many; d_call: .; j_call: TRBJ2-2; v_call: TRBV28
cdr3_aa: CASSLVSDTQYF; cdr3_nt: TGTGCCAGCAGCTTAGTTTCAGATACGCAGTATTTT; clone_size: many; d_call: .; j_call: TRBJ2-3; v_call: TRBV7-2
cdr3_aa: CASSLEYQKGTGELFF; cdr3_nt: TGCGCCAGCAGCTTGGAATACCAGAAGGGCACCGGGGAGCTGTTTTTT; clone_size: many; d_call: .; j_call: TRBJ2-2; v_call: TRBV5-1
cdr3_aa: CASSFRGLTYEQYF; cdr3_nt: TGTGCCAGCAGTTTCCGCGGCCTAACCTACGAGCAGTACTTC; clone_size: few; d_call: .; j_call: TRBJ2-7; v_call: TRBV12-3/TRBV12-4
cdr3_aa: CASSSGLAEEETQYF; cdr3_nt: TGTGCCAGCAGCTCCGGACTAGCGGAGGAAGAGACCCAGTACTTC; clone_size: many; d_call: TRBD2; j_call: TRBJ2-5; v_call: TRBV7-9
cdr3_aa: CSARSPDGGWGYTF; cdr3_nt: TGCAGTGCTAGATCCCCCGACGGGGGATGGGGCTACACCTTC; clone_size: many; d_call: .; j_call: TRBJ1-2; v_call: TRBV20-1
cdr3_aa: CAISGQRTNTEAFF; cdr3_nt: TGTGCCATCAGCGGACAGAGGACGAACACTGAAGCTTTCTTT; clone_size: many; d_call: .; j_call: TRBJ1-1; v_call: TRBV10-3
cdr3_aa: CSACTVPTANTEAFF; cdr3_nt: TGCAGTGCTTGCACCGTTCCGACAGCGAACACTGAAGCTTTCTTT; clone_size: many; d_call: .; j_call: TRBJ1-1; v_call: TRBV20-1
cdr3_aa: CASSQDWFSGNTIYF; cdr3_nt: TGTGCCAGCAGCCAGGACTGGTTCTCTGGAAACACCATATATTTT; clone_size: many; d_call: .; j_call: TRBJ1-3; v_call: TRBV3-1